The 26 T cell receptor beta chains below all came from one sample that was sequenced in a study of cytomegalovirus exposure and HLA in healthy donors. The PCR contained 60 Vbeta and 13 Jbeta primers. Clones were sequenced by immunoSEQ multiplex PCR, and TCRdb holds only the in-frame ones, with some missing. This sample has roughly 110,000 clones, with roughly 80% found just once. The sample consisted of PBMCs. The receptor source for this set is a man aged 25 to 40 in good health and CMV-seropositive.

The chain has TRBV6-6 and TRBJ2-7, with TRBD2 as a possible D gene (5 bases). The germline CDR1 and CDR2 sequences are MNHNY and SVGAGI (reference sequence). The V gene lost 6 bases and the J gene lost 2 bases, with 11 bases spanning the gap. This CDR3 is built from 13 residues. CDR3 DNA sequence: TGTGCCAGCAGAGAGGGTATAACCTACGAGCAGTACGTC. Translating gives CASREGITYEQYV.

The chain recombines TRBV15 with TRBJ2-2; D is unresolved. The germline V and J ends were trimmed by 0 bases and 6 bases, with 17 bases remaining between them. CDR3 length: 17 amino acids. Per germline, CDR1 LNHNV and CDR2 YYDKDF (reference sequence). DNA for the CDR3: TGTGCCACCAGCAGAGATCAGTGGTCCGCTGAGGCCGGGGAGCTGTTTTTT. Encoded protein: CATSRDQWSAEAGELFF.

V gene TRBV11-2 combines with J gene TRBJ2-7; D call uncertain. The CDR3 runs 11 residues. Deletions cut 5 bases from V and 3 bases from J, with 5 bases between. The germline V gene has CDR1 SGHAT and CDR2 FQNNGV. CDR3 sequence: CASSLNYEQYF. For the CDR3, the DNA is TGTGCCAGCAGCCTTAACTACGAGCAGTACTTC.

This clone was counted only a few times. The rearrangement uses TRBV7-9 and TRBJ2-7; D might be TRBD2 (7 bases). Trimming cost V 3 bases and J 2 bases, with 14 bases left between them. The CDR3 is made up of 15 amino acids. Germline V gene lookup returns CDR1 SEHNR and CDR2 FQNEAQ (reference sequence). This CDR3 is CASSFRGGVAYEQYV. The CDR3 bases are TGTGCCAGCAGCTTCAGGGGAGGGGTTGCCTACGAGCAGTACGTC.

This chain links TRBV28 with TRBJ2-2; tentatively, D is TRBD2 (5 bases). The CDR3 extends over 14 amino acids. CDR1 is MDHEN, CDR2 SYDVKM, per germline. V was pared by 7 bases and J by 5 bases, with 14 bases between. CDR3 sequence reads: CASTLAPGTGELFF. CDR3 in DNA: TGTGCCAGCACTCTCGCGCCGGGGACCGGGGAGCTGTTTTTT.

This clone was observed a single time. CDR3 amino acids: CASSQFDLLAGGQETQYF. The CDR3, as DNA: TGTGCCAGCAGCCAATTCGATCTACTAGCGGGAGGGCAAGAGACCCAGTACTTC. This chain links TRBV16 with TRBJ2-5, with 13 bases lining up with TRBD2. Germline lookup yields CDR1 KGHSY and CDR2 FQNENV. The CDR3 has 18 residues. V was pared by 1 base and J by 2 bases, with 7 bases of the junction left unmatched. Complete variable domain (other parts from reference TRBV16 and TRBJ2-5): GEEVAQTPKHLVRGEGQKAKLYCAPIKGHSYVFWYQQVLKNEFKFLISFQNENVFDETGMPKERFSAKCLPNSPCSLEIQATKLEDSAVYFCASSQFDLLAGGQETQYFGPGTRLLVL.

The rearrangement uses TRBV28 and TRBJ1-1, with D possibly being TRBD1 (5 bases). Trimming stripped 9 bases from V and 0 bases from J, with 11 bases between. The CDR3 runs 13 residues. CDR1 and CDR2 from the germline V gene are MDHEN and SYDVKM. The CDR3 protein is CASVTELNTEAFF. The CDR3 DNA reads TGTGCCAGTGTGACAGAATTGAACACTGAAGCTTTCTTT.

The rearrangement uses TRBV7-6 and TRBJ1-4; D is perhaps TRBD1 (5 bases). Germline-derived CDR1 and CDR2 are SGHVS and FNYEAQ. The V end was cut by 4 bases, the J end by 5 bases, with 11 bases between. CDR3 size: 14 residues. CDR3: CASSSRQPNEKLFF. The CDR3 DNA reads TGTGCCAGCAGCTCCCGACAGCCAAATGAAAAACTGTTTTTT.

This clone was seen just once. The V call is TRBV5-6, the J call TRBJ2-4, with a tentative D call TRBD2 (5 bases). V dropped 3 bases and J dropped 7 bases, with 23 bases sitting between them. This CDR3 has 17 residues. Germline V lookup: CDR1 SGHDT, CDR2 YYEEEE. This CDR3 reads CASSWAGGPGNANIQYF. CDR3 DNA sequence: TGTGCCAGCAGCTGGGCCGGCGGACCGGGGAATGCGAACATTCAGTACTTC.

V is TRBV27 and J is TRBJ1-2; 12 bases fit TRBD1. The CDR3 length is 14 residues. Trimming removed 5 bases from V and 11 bases from J; junction bases left unmatched: 9. Germline values: CDR1 MNHEY, CDR2 SMNVEV (reference sequence). The DNA of the CDR3 is TGTGCCAGCAGTCGGCCGGGACAGGGGGCTCATTACACCTTC. This gives the protein CASSRPGQGAHYTF.

The chain employs TRBV5-1 and TRBJ2-1, with 7 bases matching TRBD1. Germline trimming cut 4 bases from V and 6 bases from J; bases unmatched to any gene: 10. The CDR3 covers 15 residues. The germline CDR1 and CDR2 sequences are SGHRS and YFSETQ. CDR3 loop: CASSLGQKDGNEQFF. The CDR3, as DNA: TGCGCCAGCAGCCTGGGACAGAAGGACGGCAATGAGCAGTTCTTC.

About this clone: A read error may produce the germline difference seen at one junction end. J is TRBJ2-4 and V is TRBV30; D uncertain. Per germline, CDR1 GTSNPN and CDR2 SVGIG (reference sequence). The CDR3 loop spans 15 amino acids. This CDR3 is CAWSVHAFLTAPLTF. As DNA, the CDR3 is TGTGCCTGGAGTGTACATGCTTTTTTAACAGCACCCCTAACCTTC.

The rearrangement joins TRBV7-3 to TRBJ2-7; tentative D call: TRBD1 (6 bases). V gave up 5 bases and J gave up 7 bases, with 15 bases separating them. Germline lookup yields CDR1 SGHTA and CDR2 FQGTGA. The CDR3 totals 13 residues. The CDR3 here is CASSPRGPREQYF. The CDR3, as DNA: TGTGCCAGCAGCCCCAGGGGACCGAGAGAGCAGTACTTC.

V and J are TRBV28 and TRBJ1-5; D gene unclear. The CDR3 spans 14 residues. With 6 bases removed from V and 0 bases from J, the gap between germline ends came to 9 bases. CDR1 is MDHEN and CDR2 is SYDVKM in the germline V gene. CDR3 sequence reads: CASSLSVSNQPQHF. The CDR3 nucleotides are TGTGCCAGCAGCCTTAGTGTTAGCAATCAGCCCCAGCATTTT.

This clone appeared once. The chain has TRBV7-3 and TRBJ2-1; 8 bases line up with TRBD2. CDR3 length: 14 amino acids. Trimming cost V 5 bases and J 3 bases; bases outside gene matches: 3. Germline CDR1 is SGHTA and CDR2 is FQGTGA. Here the CDR3 DNA reads TGTGCCAGCAGCCACGGGGGGGTCTACAATGAGCAGTTCTTC. This sequence encodes CASSHGGVYNEQFF. The full variable domain, with the rest looked up from reference TRBV7-3 and TRBJ2-1, is GAGVSQTPSNKVTEKGKYVELRCDPISGHTALYWYRQSLGQGPEFLIYFQGTGAADDSGLPNDRFFAVRPEGSVSTLKIQRTERGDSAVYLCASSHGGVYNEQFFGPGTRLTVL.

The gene calls are TRBV2 and TRBJ1-1; D remains unclear. CDR3 size: 11 residues. Germline-derived CDR1 and CDR2 are SNHLY and FYNNEI. Trimming shortened V by 6 bases and J by 7 bases, and 9 bases separated the two germline ends. Written as DNA, the CDR3 is TGTGCCAGCAGCTATGATATTGAAGCTTTCTTT. It yields the protein CASSYDIEAFF.

The V call is TRBV6-5, the J call TRBJ1-1; 7 nucleotides agree with TRBD1. Germline values: CDR1 MNHEY, CDR2 SVGAGI. V lost 2 bases and J lost 6; bases outside the gene matches: 6. The CDR3 contains 14 residues. Here the CDR3 DNA reads TGTGCCAGCAGTTACAGGGGGCGTGCCCCTGAAGCTTTCTTT. It is translated as CASSYRGRAPEAFF.

The chain joins TRBV5-4 to TRBJ1-2; no clear D gene. Trimming left V 0 bases short and J 2 bases short, with 11 bases between. Germline CDR1 and CDR2: SGHNT and YYREEE (reference sequence). The CDR3 spans 15 residues. The CDR3 sequence: CASSLDGQINYGYTF. CDR3 nucleotides: TGTGCCAGCAGCTTGGATGGTCAGATAAACTATGGCTACACCTTC.

The chain links TRBV19 to TRBJ1-6; D possibly corresponds to TRBD1 (5 bases). V lost 3 bases and J lost 6, with 9 bases in between. This CDR3 spans 14 amino acids. Germline CDR1 is LNHDA and CDR2 is SQIVND (reference sequence). The CDR3 region is CASSIGGANSPLHF. In nucleotides, the CDR3 is TGTGCCAGTAGTATCGGAGGGGCTAATTCACCCCTCCACTTT.

The chain uses TRBV6-1 and TRBJ2-7; the D is unclear. Germline CDR1 MNHNS, CDR2 SASEGT. The CDR3 loop spans 14 amino acids. The V and J ends lost 7 bases and 0 bases respectively, with 13 bases between them. The CDR3 region has the DNA TGTGCCAGCACAATCGGGTCTTCCTCCTACGAGCAGTACTTC. This translates into CASTIGSSSYEQYF.

This clone has only a few counts. CDR3 nucleotides: TGTGCCAGCAGCGCCAAATCCGGGACTAGCAACCGGAATGAGCAGTTCTTC. Residues: CASSAKSGTSNRNEQFF. This rearrangement joins TRBV5-4 to TRBJ2-1; 9 nucleotides align to TRBD2. V lost 4 bases, J lost 7 bases, and 15 bases stayed unmatched. This CDR3 is 17 amino acids long. Looked up from germline, CDR1 is SGHNT and CDR2 is YYREEE (reference sequence).

The chain is built from TRBV5-1 and TRBJ1-1; D is perhaps TRBD1 (6 bases). The germline CDR1 and CDR2 sequences are SGHRS and YFSETQ. V lost 2 bases to trimming and J lost 5 bases, with 10 bases between them. This CDR3 has 13 amino acids. CDR3 region: CASSLSTGTEAFF. CDR3 in DNA: TGCGCCAGCAGCTTAAGTACAGGGACTGAAGCTTTCTTT.

This clone was seen just once. V and J are TRBV5-1 and TRBJ1-2, with a possible D match to TRBD1 (5 bases). CDR1 is SGHRS and CDR2 is YFSETQ in the germline V gene. V shed 5 bases and J shed 8 bases, with 19 bases lying between them. This CDR3 is built from 14 residues. CDR3 sequence reads: CASRLVGGVNGYTF. The DNA of the CDR3 is TGCGCCAGCAGACTTGTCGGGGGAGTAAACGGCTACACCTTC. The full variable domain, with the rest looked up from reference TRBV5-1 and TRBJ1-2, is KAGVTQTPRYLIKTRGQQVTLSCSPISGHRSVSWYQQTPGQGLQFLFEYFSETQRNKGNFPGRFSGRQFSNSRSEMNVSTLELGDSALYLCASRLVGGVNGYTFGSGTRLTVV.

The rearrangement links TRBV25-1 to TRBJ2-5, with 7 bases that match TRBD1. Germline values: CDR1 MGHDK, CDR2 SYGVNS. This CDR3 has 14 amino acids. V lost 5 bases and J lost 5; bases outside the gene matches: 8. CDR3 coding DNA: TGTGCCAGCAGTCTGGGACAGCCGGGGGAGACCCAGTACTTC. Translated, it gives CASSLGQPGETQYF.

This clone appeared once. The CDR3: CASSTATGPYNSPLHF. In DNA form, the CDR3 reads TGTGCCAGCAGCACCGCGACAGGACCCTATAATTCACCCCTCCACTTT. The V call is TRBV7-8, the J call TRBJ1-6, with D tentatively TRBD1 (6 bases). Trimming shortened V by 5 bases and J by 2 bases, and 13 bases separated the two germline ends. This CDR3 comprises 16 residues. In germline, CDR1 is SGHVS, CDR2 FQNEAQ.

The rearrangement joins TRBV6-4 to TRBJ2-1; 8 bases line up with TRBD2. Germline CDR1 is MRHNA and CDR2 is SNTAGT. Germline trimming cut 9 bases from V and 5 bases from J; bases unmatched to any gene: 12. There are 15 residues in the CDR3. The CDR3 DNA reads as TGTGCCAGTAGAAGTTGGAGCGGGAGTCACAATGAGCAGTTCTTC. Its protein is CASRSWSGSHNEQFF.